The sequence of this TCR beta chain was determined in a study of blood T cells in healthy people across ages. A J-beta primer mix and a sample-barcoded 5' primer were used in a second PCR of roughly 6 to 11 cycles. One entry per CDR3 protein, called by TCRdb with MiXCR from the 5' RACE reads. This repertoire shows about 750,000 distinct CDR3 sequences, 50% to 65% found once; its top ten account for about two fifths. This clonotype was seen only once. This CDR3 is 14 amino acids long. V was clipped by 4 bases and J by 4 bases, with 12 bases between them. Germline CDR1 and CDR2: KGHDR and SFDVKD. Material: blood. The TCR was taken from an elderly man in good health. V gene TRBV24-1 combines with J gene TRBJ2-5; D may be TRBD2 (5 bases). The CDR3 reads CATSEAGPTETQYF. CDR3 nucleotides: TGTGCCACCAGTGAGGCGGGCCCGACAGAGACCCAGTACTTC.